This TCR beta chain was identified in a study of cytomegalovirus exposure and HLA in healthy donors (TCRdb year 2017). Regarding the complete study: According to an earlier analysis of several hundred of the donors, about 179 million T cells yielded roughly 110 million unique TCR beta sequences and approximately 280 Gb of sequence data. Both class I and class II loci were covered by HLA typing, at four-digit resolution. Among a few hundred genotyped donors of the cohort, an average of about 240,000 unique TCR beta nucleotide sequences were sequenced per donor, 15% to 20% of them non-productive. In an earlier analysis of around 540 of the donors, high-throughput TCR beta sequencing was used to judge whether each TCR beta V gene segment behaved as functional or pseudogenic. Roughly five DR-DQ haplotypes were treated as single units for association and clustering because of strong linkage in the cohort. Typing coverage differed by locus: A, B, C, DRB1 and DQB1 were typed in roughly 620-640 donors, DQA1 in approximately 520, DPA1 in around 580, and DPB1 in around 440. Every repertoire in the discovery cohort had been generated on one and the same sequencing platform. The study used immunosequencing to profile the T cell repertoires of 600 to 850 subjects and linked those repertoires to cytomegalovirus serostatus. The genetic ancestry cluster associated with self-reported Caucasian donors included about 81% of the approximately 410 genotyped donors. Rather than drawing on any new phenotypic data, the later analysis identified candidate immune exposures from TCR beta sequences and the way those sequences occurred across donors. To predict cytomegalovirus infection status, the study combined high-throughput TCR immunosequencing, statistical association of individual TCRs with disease status, and machine learning. About 310 gigabases of sequencing data and 70 million to 85 million unique TCR sequences were included in an early release covering about 620 HLA-typed donors. Alongside the repertoire data, information on donor age, sex, ethnicity and CMV serostatus was compiled. The study aimed to test whether signatures of past pathogen exposure could be identified by cataloging public T cell receptors. A later genetic analysis used genome-wide SNP genotypes for about three fifths of the 666 donors, treating that subset as a discovery cohort. In a later analysis, previously published TCR beta repertoires from about 670 donors were re-analyzed and high-resolution HLA genotyping was added so that TCR occurrence patterns could be studied. Besides the first cohort of some 670 subjects, a separate validation cohort made up of 120 different subjects was used.

Paper-wide results and their limitations: The only immune exposure information available for the cohort was CMV serostatus. In a later analysis, HLA-associated TCR beta chains showed more clonal expansion and lower generation probabilities than non-associated chains that were equally common. A cluster of highly shared sequence variants was judged likely to be a technical artifact of the sequencing pipeline. A few of the identified cytomegalovirus-associated TCR beta chains were confirmed in vitro to be specific for cytomegalovirus antigens. In a later analysis, TCR association rates were found to vary across HLA loci, with the most associated TCRs seen for DRB1 alleles and the fewest for HLA-C alleles. Specific HLA alleles were associated with 15,000 to 20,000 TCR beta sequences at a false discovery rate of 0.05 in a later analysis. V-gene and J-gene trimming of TCR beta chains was associated with a missense DCLRE1C variant in a later genetic analysis, and the association was replicated in an independent cohort. A further reported finding was that TCR beta sequences accurately predicted the HLA-A and HLA-B alleles for most subjects in the first cohort. A total of 150 to 200 TCR beta chains were listed by the study as associated with cytomegalovirus. The presence/absence analyses assumed that sequencing depth was roughly uniform across donors, and that assumption may not be true. The authors suggested that the approach could potentially be generalized to other disease states and immunological phenotypes. In a later genetic analysis, fewer N-insertions in productive TCRs were reported among donors in an Asian-associated ancestry cluster than the roughly 700-donor mean. Only TCR beta chains were sequenced in this cohort, and the absence of alpha or paired-chain data limited detectable features. Because some donors lacked HLA typing at each locus, the association tests relied only on the typed subset. Because the 87-base-pair reads could not distinguish some IMGT-functional V segments, including TRBV6-2 and TRBV6-3, those segments were excluded. Cytomegalovirus status was reported to be diagnosed by the classifier with high specificity and sensitivity in both the original and validation cohorts. Across donors, most TCR sequences were observed very rarely, whereas some public TCRs were present in many individuals. According to a later analysis, parvovirus B19, influenza, CMV and Epstein-Barr virus appeared linked to several top co-occurrence clusters. In an earlier analysis of around 600 of the donors, most TCR beta V segments appeared in productive rearrangements about 87% or about 30% of the time, broadly matching IMGT annotations. Most CMV-associated TCR beta chains appeared to be HLA-restricted in a later analysis, and the HLA associations seemed to be driven largely by CMV exposure. Because counts were too low, some 17 rarely observed V segments, including chromosome 9 orphons, were left out of the earlier analysis of about 500 of the donors. Strong co-occurrence of HLA alleles, especially DR and DQ, made assigning TCR associations to individual alleles difficult. Correlated functional status among segregating V segments might reflect linkage disequilibrium, but an unknown experimental factor could not be ruled out.

The cohort was made up of 500 to 850 healthy bone marrow donors. Cohort members were all nominally healthy when sampled, although unrecorded immune exposures were likely present. The donor tested CMV seronegative and was one of the 352 seronegative cohort members. Every donor gave a peripheral blood sample, and the peripheral blood mononuclear cells from that sample were used for TCR beta sequencing. Genomic DNA was extracted from the blood cell samples with the Qiagen DNeasy Blood Extraction Kit. Libraries were built with the immunoSEQ multiplex PCR assay. A mixture of 60 forward primers for TCR Vbeta segments and 13 reverse primers for TCR Jbeta segments was used in the multiplex PCR. The CDR3 region of rearranged TCR beta genes was amplified from genomic DNA with a multiplex PCR assay. On the Illumina HiSeq System, the amplified TCR beta libraries were sequenced as 87-base-pair reads. Per the authors' processing: A later analysis counted about 80 million unique TCR beta chains across the 666 repertoires, and approximately 11 million of these chains were shared by at least two donors. A nearest-neighbor algorithm error-corrected the raw reads and collapsed the reads into unique sequences, merging closely related sequences to remove PCR and sequencing errors. CDR3 sequences were aligned to IMGT reference sequences to assign V, D and J gene segments. Each retained sequence needed at least a six-nucleotide match to both a V gene segment and a J gene segment. Rearrangements were called productive when the CDR3 lacked stop codons and stayed in frame with V and J; all others were non-productive. CDR3 was defined by IMGT convention, running from the second conserved V-encoded cysteine to the conserved J-encoded phenylalanine. The earlier analysis of about 500 of the donors excluded sequences that lacked an unambiguous match to a single V gene segment. In an earlier analysis of 500 to 750 of the donors, V segments were called functional above 56.7% productive rearrangements and were called segregating when the between-donor standard deviation exceeded 5%. A statistical classification framework was built for diagnosing cytomegalovirus status from the catalog of TCR beta chain sequences. In a later analysis, TCR nucleotide sequences were compared against IMGT/GENE-DB human TR gene sequences so that V and J genes could be assigned. The TCRdist pipeline was used in a later analysis to assign CDR3 sequences and most-parsimonious VDJ recombination scenarios. A later analysis defined each TCR beta chain by its CDR3 amino acid sequence plus V-gene family, and excluded reads lacking a unique V-gene family. A later analysis removed several hundred highly shared, low-generation-probability nucleotide sequences to deal with suspected cross-contamination and a sequencing artifact. In a later analysis, a clonal expansion index was calculated for each public chain from normalized within-repertoire ranks of inferred template counts. In a later analysis, generation probabilities were computed using a VDJ recombination model fitted to out-of-frame rearrangements, and the results were checked against IGoR. A later analysis scored TCR-TCR, TCR-HLA and TCR-CMV co-occurrence with hypergeometric tests, applying a repertoire-size bias correction to TCR pairs. False discovery rates were estimated in a later analysis by permuting HLA or CMV assignments 20 times. In a later analysis, co-occurring TCRs were grouped with DBSCAN, and TCRdist sequence similarity was added when clustering was performed within HLA-allele-positive subsets. Repertoires with fewer than 30,000 or more than 120,000 public chains, plus five repertoires with anomalous nucleotide sharing, were excluded from co-occurrence clustering. TCRdb took this table from immuneACCESS and kept in-frame rearrangements with V and J called. Such tables lack part of the clones; where checked against another copy, unresolved V genes explain under half of the gap, and the rest is unexplained. D and trimming come from the DNA, and the V and J calls and clone size come from that table. The sample table contains some 120,000 clones; only one count was recorded for 8.5% to 10% of them. The ten largest clonotypes hold approximately 3% of the sample.

V is cut by 5 bases and J by 2 bases, and the space between the germline ends is 7 bases. The CDR3, from cysteine to phenylalanine, totals 13 residues. This entry keeps only the CDR3 DNA: 39 bases, framed from base 1. CDR1 MNHNS and CDR2 SASEGT were looked up in the germline V gene. To note about this clone: Its antigen remains unidentified. Base qualities are not provided; no much larger clone lies one nucleotide away.

The chain is encoded by TRBV6-1 joined to TRBJ1-3; no D gene is confidently identified. The sample was PBMCs. The origin of this receptor is a man aged 25-45 years in good health and CMV-seronegative. The bases read TGTGCCAGCAGTCGGGGAGCTGGAAACACCATATATTTT. Its protein product is CASSRGAGNTIYF.